This T cell receptor (beta chain) was documented in a study of blood T cell repertoires in COVID-19. Study in general: Samples of COVID-19 (acute and convalescent) were obtained from the United States, Italy and Spain. The cDNA or gDNA used as material had been derived from T cells, B-cell-depleted T cells, or PBMCs.

Per the authors' pipeline: Amplification of reference gene primers provided the estimated nucleated cell counts. Sequenced by immunoSEQ multiplex PCR; TCRdb stores in-frame clones only, minus some. That table furnishes V, J and clone size, whereas the DNA furnished D and trimming. This sample has under 300,000 clones, with roughly 80% found just once. The CDR3 contains 15 residues. The V gene end was trimmed by 6 bases and the J gene end by 6 bases; junction bases not matched to a gene: 10. Germline V gene data show CDR1 as LNHDA and CDR2 as SQIVND (reference sequence). The source material was peripheral blood. The chain links TRBV19 to TRBJ2-5; 10 bases match TRBD2. The TCR was taken from an elderly woman with acute or convalescent COVID-19. The CDR3: CASSPPSGGKKTQYF. The CDR3 DNA follows: TGTGCCAGTAGCCCCCCTAGCGGGGGTAAGAAGACCCAGTACTTC. The full variable domain, rest sourced from reference TRBV19 and TRBJ2-5, is DGGITQSPKYLFRKEGQNVTLSCEQNLNHDAMYWYRQDPGQGLRLIYYSQIVNDFQKGDIAEGYSVSREKKESFPLTVTSAQKNPTAFYLCASSPPSGGKKTQYFGPGTRLLVL.